The sample holds one count of the clone carrying this T cell receptor (beta chain). Its antigen is not identified. Amplification used 60 Vbeta primers and 13 Jbeta primers. The table came from immunoSEQ multiplex PCR; TCRdb's copy has only in-frame clones and leaves some out. The data show over 150,000 clones, around 68% seen once. Those who donated were healthy bone marrow donors. The ends lost 0 bases at V and 3 bases at J; junction bases unmatched: 8. This CDR3 has 17 residues. The V gene's germline CDR1 is SGHRS and CDR2 YFSETQ. This sample was included in a study of cytomegalovirus exposure and HLA in healthy donors. Findings and limits, study-wide: Available immune exposure information was restricted to CMV serostatus only. Earlier analysis found most TCR beta V segments productive about 90% or about 30% of the time. TRBV6-2, TRBV6-3 and some other V segments were excluded as indistinguishable.

The source material was PBMCs. The clonotype originates from a woman aged 40-49 years in good health and CMV-seropositive. The rearrangement uses TRBV5-1 and TRBJ2-5, with 10 positions matching TRBD2. CDR3 sequence: CASSLDPSGGGKETQYF. CDR3 nucleotide sequence: TGCGCCAGCAGCTTGGATCCCAGCGGGGGGGGGAAAGAGACCCAGTACTTC.